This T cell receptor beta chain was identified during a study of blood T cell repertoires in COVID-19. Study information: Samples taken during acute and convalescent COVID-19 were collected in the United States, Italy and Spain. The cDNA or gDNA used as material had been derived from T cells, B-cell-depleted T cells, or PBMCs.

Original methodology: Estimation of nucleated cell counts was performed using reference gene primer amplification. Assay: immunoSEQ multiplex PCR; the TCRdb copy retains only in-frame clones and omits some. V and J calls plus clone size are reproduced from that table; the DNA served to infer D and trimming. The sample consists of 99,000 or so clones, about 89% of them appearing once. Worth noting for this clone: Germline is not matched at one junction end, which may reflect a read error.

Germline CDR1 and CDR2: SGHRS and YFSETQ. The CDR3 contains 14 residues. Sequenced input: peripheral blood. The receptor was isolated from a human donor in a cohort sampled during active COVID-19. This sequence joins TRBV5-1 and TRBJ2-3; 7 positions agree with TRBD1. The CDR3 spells CASSLGQKGATRSF. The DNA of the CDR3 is TGCGCCAGCAGCTTGGGACAAAAGGGGGCAACCCGCTCCTTT.